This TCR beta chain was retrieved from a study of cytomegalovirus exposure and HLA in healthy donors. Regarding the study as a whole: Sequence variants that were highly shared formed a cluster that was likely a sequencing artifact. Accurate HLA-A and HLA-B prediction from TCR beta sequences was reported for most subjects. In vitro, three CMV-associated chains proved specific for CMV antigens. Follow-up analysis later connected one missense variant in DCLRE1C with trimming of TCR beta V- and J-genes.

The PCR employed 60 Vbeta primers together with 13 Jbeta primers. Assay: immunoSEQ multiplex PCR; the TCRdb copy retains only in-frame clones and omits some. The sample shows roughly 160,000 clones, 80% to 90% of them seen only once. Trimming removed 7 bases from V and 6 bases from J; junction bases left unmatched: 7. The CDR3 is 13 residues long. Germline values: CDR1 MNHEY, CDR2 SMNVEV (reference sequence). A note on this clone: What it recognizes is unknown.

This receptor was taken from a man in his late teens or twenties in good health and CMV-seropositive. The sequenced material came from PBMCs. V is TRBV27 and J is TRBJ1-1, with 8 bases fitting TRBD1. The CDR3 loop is CASNKQGDAEAFF. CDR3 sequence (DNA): TGTGCCAGCAATAAACAGGGGGACGCTGAAGCTTTCTTT.